The rows below give T cell receptor beta chains drawn from one sample of a study of cytomegalovirus exposure and HLA in healthy donors. Profiled with immunoSEQ multiplex PCR; TCRdb holds only in-frame clones, not every one. In the table there are under 250,000 clones, around 86% of which are singletons. The sequenced sample was PBMCs. The source of these receptors is a woman between 18 and 29 years old in good health and CMV-seropositive. Each CDR3 is given with its conserved first and last residue. D genes are given only for firm matches. Size values are once, few and many counts, or a class for expanded clones, and some rows have none.

TRBJ2-5,.,TRBD2,TRBV6-5,TGTGCCACCCAGAGCGGGAGGGTAGAGACCCAGTACTTC,CATQSGRVETQYF
TRBJ2-5,.,TRBD2,TRBV6-5,TGTGCCAGCAGTTTCTTTCTAGCGGGAGGGCCGGAGACCCAGTACTTC,CASSFFLAGGPETQYF
TRBJ2-1,.,TRBD2,TRBV9,TGTGCCAGCAGCCCCGGGGACGCGGGAGGGCCGGGTTGGGAGCAGTTCTTC,CASSPGDAGGPGWEQFF
TRBJ1-1,.,.,TRBV9,TGTGCCAGCAGCGTAGCGACGGAGGGGACTGAAGCTTTCTTT,CASSVATEGTEAFF
TRBJ2-7,.,TRBD1,TRBV25-1,TGTGCCAGCAGCGCGAGGGGACAGCAATCGATGTACGAGCAGTACTTC,CASSARGQQSMYEQYF
TRBJ1-2,.,.,TRBV10-3,TGTGCCATCAGTGATCAGGTTGATACTGGCTACACCTTC,CAISDQVDTGYTF
TRBJ1-2,few,.,TRBV10-3,TGTGCCATCAGCGTAGAAGCGCTCGGCTACACCTTC,CAISVEALGYTF
TRBJ2-1,.,.,TRBV5-1,TGCGCCAGCAGCGTGGGACTTTACTTCTCCTACAATGAGCAGTTCTTC,CASSVGLYFSYNEQFF
TRBJ1-2,.,.,TRBV27,TGTGCCAGCAGGTCGGGCGGGTCGACAGGCATTGACTACACCTTC,CASRSGGSTGIDYTF
TRBJ2-5,.,TRBD2,TRBV27,TGTGCCAGCAGTTTGACTAGCGGGAGCTTGGCGGAGACCCAGTACTTC,CASSLTSGSLAETQYF
TRBJ2-7,.,TRBD2,TRBV6-5,TGTGCCAGCAGGCCCGGGACTAGCATTAGCTACGAGCAGTACTTC,CASRPGTSISYEQYF
TRBJ2-5,.,.,TRBV6-5,TGTGCCAGCAGCCGCGGGTGGGAGACCCAGTACTTC,CASSRGWETQYF
TRBJ2-5,.,.,TRBV9,TGTGCCAGCAGCGTAAGTGCGGCCCAAGAGACCCAGTACTTC,CASSVSAAQETQYF
TRBJ2-7,.,TRBD1,TRBV30,TGTGCCTGGAGCCCGGGACAGGGGATCGGCGAGCAGTACTTC,CAWSPGQGIGEQYF
TRBJ2-3,.,TRBD1,TRBV10-1,TGCGCCAGCAGTGAGGGAACAGGGGGTACGCAGTATTTT,CASSEGTGGTQYF
TRBJ2-2,.,.,TRBV9,TGTGCCAGCAGCACCAGGACAGCCCCGGACACCGGGGAGCTGTTTTTT,CASSTRTAPDTGELFF
TRBJ1-1,.,.,TRBV7-6,TGTGCCAGCAGCGCCCTCCAGGGAGGCACTGAAGCTTTCTTT,CASSALQGGTEAFF
TRBJ2-7,.,.,TRBV27,TGTGCCAGCAGTTTATCATCGAGTAGCTACGAGCAGTACTTC,CASSLSSSSYEQYF
TRBJ2-7,.,TRBD2,TRBV7-9,TGTGCCAGCAGCTCTGGACTAGCGGGAGGGTCTTCCCACGAGCAGTACTTC,CASSSGLAGGSSHEQYF
TRBJ2-1,.,.,TRBV27,TGTGCCAGCAGTTTAGTAAACTACAATGAGCAGTTCTTC,CASSLVNYNEQFF
TRBJ2-1,.,TRBD2,TRBV27,TGTGCCAGCAGTTTATCATATGGCGGGAGTTCCTACAATGAGCAGTTCTTC,CASSLSYGGSSYNEQFF
TRBJ2-3,.,TRBD2,TRBV7-2,TGTGCCAGCAGCTTAGCGCGACTAGCCGGGACAGATACGCAGTATTTT,CASSLARLAGTDTQYF
TRBJ2-1,.,.,TRBV5-1,TGCGCCAGCAGCCCATGGGACTTTTTCTCCTACAATGAGCAGTTCTTC,CASSPWDFFSYNEQFF
TRBJ2-4,.,TRBD1,TRBV18,TGTGCCAGCTCTCCCAACCCGGGACAGGGGGCTGTTGATGGGAACATTCAGTACTTC,CASSPNPGQGAVDGNIQYF
TRBJ2-4,.,TRBD2,TRBV27,TGTGCCAGCAGTCCGGGACTAACTCTAGCCAAAAACATTCAGTACTTC,CASSPGLTLAKNIQYF
TRBJ2-5,.,TRBD1,TRBV28,TGTGCCAGCAGTGCGCCCCGGGACAGGGGGCGGGAGACCCAGTACTTC,CASSAPRDRGRETQYF
TRBJ1-1,.,TRBD1,TRBV30,TGTGCCTGGAATCCGGGACAGGGGGCGACTGAAGCTTTCTTT,CAWNPGQGATEAFF
TRBJ1-2,.,.,TRBV10-2,TGCGCCAGCAACGGCGGAGAGTTTGAGGCTAACTATGGCTACACCTTC,CASNGGEFEANYGYTF
TRBJ2-7,.,TRBD1,TRBV30,TGTGCCTGGAGCATACAGGGGCCCGATTACGAGCAGTACTTC,CAWSIQGPDYEQYF
TRBJ1-1,.,.,TRBV10-3,TGTGCCATCAGTGGGCTTTCGAACACTGAAGCTTTCTTT,CAISGLSNTEAFF
TRBJ2-7,.,.,TRBV7-3,TGTGCCAGCAGCTTAACCCGGGAGAGCTACGAGCAGTACTTC,CASSLTRESYEQYF
TRBJ2-3,.,TRBD2,TRBV11-2,TGTGCCAGCAGCTTTAGAACCGGGACTAGCATCTCAGATACGCAGTATTTT,CASSFRTGTSISDTQYF
TRBJ2-7,.,.,TRBV19,TGTGCCAGTAGTATTGAGTTCCAGGGGAGACCCTACGAGCAGTACTTC,CASSIEFQGRPYEQYF
TRBJ2-1,.,TRBD2,TRBV30,TGTGCCTGGAGTGTACCCCTTGGCGGGAGAGCGGCCTACAATGAGCAGTTCTTC,CAWSVPLGGRAAYNEQFF
TRBJ1-5,.,.,TRBV28,TGTGCCAGCAGTTTATACAGGGCCGATCAGCCCCAGCATTTT,CASSLYRADQPQHF